This T cell receptor (beta chain) came from a study of T cells and Merkel cell carcinoma outcomes. Comment on this clone: Its specificity is not known.

Overall study results and limits: Merkel cell carcinoma outcomes were reportedly predicted by repertoire and T-cell density.

Germline CDR1 MNHEY, CDR2 SVGAGI. Trimming removed 6 bases from V and 0 bases from J; junction bases left unmatched: 5. CDR3 length: 15 amino acids. Assay: immunoSEQ multiplex PCR; the TCRdb copy retains only in-frame clones and omits some. The sample yields several thousand clones, 60% to 80% seen once. The TCR originated in a human donor with Merkel cell carcinoma. The chain has TRBV6-5 and TRBJ2-3, with 8 bases identical to TRBD2. Input material: tumor tissue from Merkel cell carcinoma. CDR3 nucleotide sequence: TGTGCCAGCAGACCAGCGGGGGCCAGCACAGATACGCAGTATTTT. Its protein product is CASRPAGASTDTQYF.